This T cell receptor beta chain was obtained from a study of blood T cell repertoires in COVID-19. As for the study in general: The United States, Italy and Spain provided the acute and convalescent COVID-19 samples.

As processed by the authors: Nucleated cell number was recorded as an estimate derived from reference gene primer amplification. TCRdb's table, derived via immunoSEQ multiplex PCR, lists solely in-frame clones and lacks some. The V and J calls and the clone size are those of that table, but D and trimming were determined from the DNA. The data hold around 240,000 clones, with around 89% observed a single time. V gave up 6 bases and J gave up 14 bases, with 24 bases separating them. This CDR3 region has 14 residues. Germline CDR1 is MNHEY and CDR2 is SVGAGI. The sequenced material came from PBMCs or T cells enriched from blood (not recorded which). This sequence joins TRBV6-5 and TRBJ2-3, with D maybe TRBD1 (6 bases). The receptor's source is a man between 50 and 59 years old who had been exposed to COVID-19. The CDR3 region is CASSYRGQPLSPYF. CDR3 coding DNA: TGTGCCAGCAGCTACAGAGGACAGCCGCTTTCTCCGTATTTT.